This T cell receptor beta chain was profiled in a study of CD8+ T cells in alopecia areata. Study results and limitations: Alopecia totalis/universalis scalp especially showed more expanded CD8+ clones than normal scalp. Scalp samples also yield sequences of resident alphabeta T cells from normal skin.

A note on this clone: What it binds is not known.

Sequencing used cDNA as its template, made by extracting RNA and reverse transcribing it. The table came from immunoSEQ multiplex PCR; TCRdb's copy has only in-frame clones and leaves some out. This table holds about 12,000 clones, about 56% found once. Alopecia areata patients provided lesional scalp punch biopsies and peripheral blood, both collected for the study. Per germline, CDR1 SGHAT and CDR2 FQNNGV. This CDR3 spans 14 amino acids. The sample taken for sequencing was skin. The TCR sequence derives from a human donor with alopecia areata. V is TRBV11-2 and J is TRBJ2-5; D is possibly TRBD1 (6 bases). The end of the DNA is better explained by TRBJ2-7, so the J call may be wrong. CDR3 residues: CASTSIQGYHEQYF. In nucleotides, the CDR3 is TGTGCCAGCACCTCAATACAGGGATACCACGAGCAGTACTTC.